Judged by abundance, the clone carrying this T cell receptor (beta chain) is medium-sized. The antigen is not known. Reverse transcription of approximately 520 ng total RNA with a constant-region primer produced TCR beta cDNA. Nested multiplex PCR, run for three rounds with slightly modified ARM-PCR, yielded TCR beta libraries. For approximately 11 cycles apiece, the opening two PCR rounds ran with TRBV1-TRBV30 forward primers and a C-beta reverse primer. From the multiplex PCR reads, TCRdb called clonotypes with MiXCR, one entry per CDR3 protein. The table has roughly 45,000 distinct CDR3 sequences, 65% to 80% seen once; the top ten hold 25% to 30%. Trimming cost V 0 bases and J 9 bases, with 15 bases left between them. Looked up from germline, CDR1 is LGHNA and CDR2 is YNFKEQ. This CDR3 has 15 residues. The data were taken from a study of tumor-infiltrating lymphocytes in primary liver carcinoma. On the study more broadly: These patients were men and women whose ages were 30 to 69 years.

Bulk tissue was left unsorted, and RNA and DNA were co-extracted from about 19-30 mg of it. The patients had histopathologically diagnosed primary liver carcinoma, and their disease was treated by surgical resection. Over 80% of the cells were viable tumor cells in every tumor sample. Study results and caveats: It was in tumors, not blood, that the top-250-clone fraction was significantly higher (p = 0.039).

Source material: liver tumor tissue from sampling region 5. Subset denoted: tumor region T5, tumor centre. The chain couples TRBV4-2 to TRBJ2-1, with a tentative D call TRBD2 (7 bases). This TCR was sampled from a man aged 35-49 years with primary liver carcinoma and hepatitis B virus infection. The CDR3: CASSQDLGGGGEQFF. CDR3 in DNA: TGTGCCAGCAGCCAAGACTTAGGGGGGGGCGGTGAGCAGTTCTTC.